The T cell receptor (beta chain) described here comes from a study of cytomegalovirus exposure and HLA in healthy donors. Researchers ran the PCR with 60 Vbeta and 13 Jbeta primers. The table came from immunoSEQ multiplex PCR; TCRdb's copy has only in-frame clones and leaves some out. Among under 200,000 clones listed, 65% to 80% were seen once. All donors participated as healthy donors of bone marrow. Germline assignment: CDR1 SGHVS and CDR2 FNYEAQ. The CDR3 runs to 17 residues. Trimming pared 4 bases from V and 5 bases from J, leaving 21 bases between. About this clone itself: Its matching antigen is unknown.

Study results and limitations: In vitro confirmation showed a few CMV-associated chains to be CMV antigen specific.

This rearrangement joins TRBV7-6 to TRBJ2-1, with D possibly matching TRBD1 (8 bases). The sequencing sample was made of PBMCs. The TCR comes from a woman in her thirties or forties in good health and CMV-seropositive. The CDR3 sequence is CASSWRAGQVGDNEQFF. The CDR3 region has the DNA TGTGCCAGCAGCTGGAGAGCGGGACAGGTGGGAGACAATGAGCAGTTCTTC.